Following are 5 T cell receptor beta chains from one sample sequenced in a study of control samples from healthy donors and cancer patients. Clones were sequenced by immunoSEQ multiplex PCR, and TCRdb holds only the in-frame ones, with some missing. The sample has 110,000 to 150,000 clones; 90% to 95% are singletons. Sequenced: blood. These receptors originate from a man aged 40-55 years in good health.

This rearrangement joins TRBV9 to TRBJ1-6; D perhaps matches TRBD1 (6 bases). Trimming cost V 4 bases and J 8 bases, with 19 bases left between them. Germline CDR1 reads SGDLS; CDR2 reads YYNGEE. CDR3 size: 16 residues. This CDR3 reads CASSPSGVPGDSPLHF. CDR3 sequence (DNA): TGTGCCAGCAGCCCCAGCGGGGTCCCAGGGGATTCACCCCTCCACTTT.

The gene calls are TRBV27 and TRBJ2-2, with D perhaps TRBD1 (5 bases). The CDR3 extends over 18 amino acids. CDR1 MNHEY and CDR2 SMNVEV come from the germline V gene (reference sequence). With 3 bases removed from V and 6 bases from J, the gap between germline ends came to 23 bases. Written as DNA, the CDR3 is TGTGCCAGCAGTTTGTTACTCGGCAGGGTAAAGAGTCCCGGGGAGCTGTTTTTT. It is translated as CASSLLLGRVKSPGELFF.

CDR3 sequence reads: CSGQENRNTEAFF. The CDR3 region has the DNA TGCAGCGGGCAGGAGAATCGGAACACTGAAGCTTTCTTT. J is TRBJ1-1 and V is TRBV29-1; D call uncertain. V lost 7 bases to trimming and J lost 1 base, with 13 bases between them. Germline CDR1 reads SQVTM; CDR2 reads ANQGSEA. The CDR3 spans 13 residues.

The chain joins TRBV27 to TRBJ2-1; the match to TRBD1 covers 9 bases. The CDR3 is made up of 16 amino acids. Germline loops: CDR1 MNHEY, CDR2 SMNVEV (reference sequence). Germline trimming cut 6 bases from V and 5 bases from J; bases unmatched to any gene: 11. In DNA form, the CDR3 reads TGTGCCAGCAGACCCCCCCGGACAGGGGTCAACAATGAGCAGTTCTTC. Translating it yields CASRPPRTGVNNEQFF.

The chain joins TRBV7-3 to TRBJ2-1, with TRBD1 as a possible D gene (6 bases). The germline gives CDR1 SGHTA, CDR2 FQGTGA. This CDR3 is built from 16 residues. Trimming pared 6 bases from V and 4 bases from J, leaving 19 bases between. The DNA for the CDR3 is TGTGCCAGCAGTAAAACAGGGCCCTCGGGATACAATGAGCAGTTCTTC. Amino acid sequence: CASSKTGPSGYNEQFF.